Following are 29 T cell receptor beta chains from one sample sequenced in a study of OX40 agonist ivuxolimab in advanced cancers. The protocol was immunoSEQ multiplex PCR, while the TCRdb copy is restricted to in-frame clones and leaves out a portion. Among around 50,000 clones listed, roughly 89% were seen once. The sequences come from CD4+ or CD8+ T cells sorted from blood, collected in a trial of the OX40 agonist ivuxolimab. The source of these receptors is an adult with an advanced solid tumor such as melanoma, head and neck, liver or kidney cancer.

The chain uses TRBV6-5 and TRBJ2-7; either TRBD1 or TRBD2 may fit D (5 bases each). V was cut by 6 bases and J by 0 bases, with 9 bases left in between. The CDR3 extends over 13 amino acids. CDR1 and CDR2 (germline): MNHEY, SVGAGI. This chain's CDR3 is CASREGYSYEQYF. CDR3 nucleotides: TGTGCCAGCAGAGAGGGGTACTCCTACGAGCAGTACTTC.

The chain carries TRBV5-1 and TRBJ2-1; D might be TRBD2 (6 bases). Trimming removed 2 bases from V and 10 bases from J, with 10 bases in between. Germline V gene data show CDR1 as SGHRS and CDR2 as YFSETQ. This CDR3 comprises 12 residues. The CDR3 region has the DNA TGCGCCAGCAGCTTCGGGGGACCCGAGCAGTTCTTC. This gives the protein CASSFGGPEQFF.

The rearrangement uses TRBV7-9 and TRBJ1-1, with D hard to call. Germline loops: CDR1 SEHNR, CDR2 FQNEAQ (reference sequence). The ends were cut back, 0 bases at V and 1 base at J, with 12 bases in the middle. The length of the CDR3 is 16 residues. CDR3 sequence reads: CASSLAFGYPNTEAFF. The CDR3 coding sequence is TGTGCCAGCAGCTTAGCTTTCGGCTACCCGAACACTGAAGCTTTCTTT.

For the CDR3, the DNA is TGTGCCAGCGGCTACAGGGCCGGCTATGGCTACACCTTC. Its translation is CASGYRAGYGYTF. The rearrangement links TRBV27 to TRBJ1-2, with D perhaps TRBD1 (6 bases). V was shortened by 8 bases and J by 4 bases, with 14 bases between the two germline ends. This CDR3 comprises 13 residues. Germline V gene data show CDR1 as MNHEY and CDR2 as SMNVEV (reference sequence).

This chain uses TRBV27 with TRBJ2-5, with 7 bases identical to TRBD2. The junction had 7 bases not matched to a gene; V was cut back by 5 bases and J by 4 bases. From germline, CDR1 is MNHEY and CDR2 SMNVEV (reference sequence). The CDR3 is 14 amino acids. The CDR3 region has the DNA TGTGCCAGCAGTCAACTAGCGTGGGGAGAGACCCAGTACTTC. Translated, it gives CASSQLAWGETQYF.

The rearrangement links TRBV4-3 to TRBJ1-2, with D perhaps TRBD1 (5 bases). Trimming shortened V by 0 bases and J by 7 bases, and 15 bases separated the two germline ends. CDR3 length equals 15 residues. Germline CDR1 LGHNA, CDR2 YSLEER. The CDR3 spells CASSQDKLGDGGYTF. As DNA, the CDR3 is TGCGCCAGCAGCCAAGATAAGCTAGGGGACGGTGGCTACACCTTC.

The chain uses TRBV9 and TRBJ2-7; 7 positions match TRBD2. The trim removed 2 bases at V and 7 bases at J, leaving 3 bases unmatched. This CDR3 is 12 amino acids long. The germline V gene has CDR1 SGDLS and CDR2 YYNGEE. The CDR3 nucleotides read TGTGCCAGCAGCGTGGGAGGGTCAGAGCAGTACTTC. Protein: CASSVGGSEQYF.

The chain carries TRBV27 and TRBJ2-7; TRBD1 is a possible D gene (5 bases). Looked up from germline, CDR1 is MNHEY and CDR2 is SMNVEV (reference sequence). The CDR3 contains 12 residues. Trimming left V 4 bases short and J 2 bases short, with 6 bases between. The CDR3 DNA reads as TGTGCCAGCAGTTCAGGGCCCTACGAGCAGTACTTC. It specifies CASSSGPYEQYF.

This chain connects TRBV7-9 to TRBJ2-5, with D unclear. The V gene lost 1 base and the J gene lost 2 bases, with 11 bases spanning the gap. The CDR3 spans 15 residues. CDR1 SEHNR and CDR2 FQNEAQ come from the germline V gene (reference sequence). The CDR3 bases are TGTGCCAGCAGCTTAGTACAAAGAGGACAAGAGACCCAGTACTTC. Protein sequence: CASSLVQRGQETQYF. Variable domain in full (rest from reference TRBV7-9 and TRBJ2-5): DTGVSQNPRHKITKRGQNVTFRCDPISEHNRLYWYRQTLGQGPEFLTYFQNEAQLEKSRLLSDRFSAERPKGSFSTLEIQRTEQGDSAMYLCASSLVQRGQETQYFGPGTRLLVL.

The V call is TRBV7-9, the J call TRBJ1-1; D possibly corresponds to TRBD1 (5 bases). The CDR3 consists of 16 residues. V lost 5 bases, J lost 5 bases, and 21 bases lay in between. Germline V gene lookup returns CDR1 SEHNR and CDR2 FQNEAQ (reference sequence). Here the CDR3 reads CASSPLPGRGNTEAFF. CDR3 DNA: TGTGCCAGCAGCCCCCTCCCGGGGCGCGGGAATACTGAAGCTTTCTTT.

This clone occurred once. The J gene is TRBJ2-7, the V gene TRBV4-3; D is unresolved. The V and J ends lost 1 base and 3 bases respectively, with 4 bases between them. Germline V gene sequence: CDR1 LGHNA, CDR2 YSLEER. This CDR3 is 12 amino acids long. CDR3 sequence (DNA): TGCGCCAGCAGCCAAGGTGGCTACGAGCAGTACTTC. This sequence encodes CASSQGGYEQYF.

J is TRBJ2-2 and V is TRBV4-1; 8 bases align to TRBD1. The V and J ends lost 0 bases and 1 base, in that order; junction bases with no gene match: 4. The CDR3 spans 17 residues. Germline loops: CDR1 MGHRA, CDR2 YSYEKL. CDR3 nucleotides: TGCGCCAGCAGCCAAGATCGCGGGACAGGGAACACCGGGGAGCTGTTTTTT. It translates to CASSQDRGTGNTGELFF.

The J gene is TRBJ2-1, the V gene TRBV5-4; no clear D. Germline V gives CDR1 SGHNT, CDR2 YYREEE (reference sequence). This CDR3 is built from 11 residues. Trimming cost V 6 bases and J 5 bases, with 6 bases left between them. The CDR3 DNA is TGTGCCAGCATCCAGAACAATGAGCAGTTCTTC. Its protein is CASIQNNEQFF.

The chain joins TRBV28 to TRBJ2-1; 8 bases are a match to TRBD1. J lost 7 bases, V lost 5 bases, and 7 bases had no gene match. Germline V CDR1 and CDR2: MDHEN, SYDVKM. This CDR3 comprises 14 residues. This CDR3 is CASSNRDRFNEQFF. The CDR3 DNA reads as TGTGCCAGCAGTAACCGGGACAGGTTTAATGAGCAGTTCTTC. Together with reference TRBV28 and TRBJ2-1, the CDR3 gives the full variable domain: DVKVTQSSRYLVKRTGEKVFLECVQDMDHENMFWYRQDPGLGLRLIYFSYDVKMKEKGDIPEGYSVSREKKERFSLILESASTNQTSMYLCASSNRDRFNEQFFGPGTRLTVL.

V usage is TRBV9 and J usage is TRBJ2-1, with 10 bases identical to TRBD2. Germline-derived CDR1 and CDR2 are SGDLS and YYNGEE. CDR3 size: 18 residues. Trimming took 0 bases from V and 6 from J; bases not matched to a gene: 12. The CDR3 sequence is CASSVEKGVAGGLNEQFF. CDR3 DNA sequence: TGTGCCAGCAGCGTAGAAAAAGGAGTAGCGGGGGGACTCAATGAGCAGTTCTTC.

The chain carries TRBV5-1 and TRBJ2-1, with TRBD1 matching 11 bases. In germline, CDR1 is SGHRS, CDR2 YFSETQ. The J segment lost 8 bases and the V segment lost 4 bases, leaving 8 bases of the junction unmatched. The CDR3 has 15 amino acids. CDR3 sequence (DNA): TGCGCCAGCAGCCAAAGGACAGGGGGCAAAGATGAGCAGTTCTTC. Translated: CASSQRTGGKDEQFF.

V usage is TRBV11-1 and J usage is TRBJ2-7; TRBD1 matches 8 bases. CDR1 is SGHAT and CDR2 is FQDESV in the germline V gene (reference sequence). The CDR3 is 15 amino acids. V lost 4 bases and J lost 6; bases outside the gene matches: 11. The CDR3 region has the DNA TGTGCCAGCAGCTCCGTAGGGACAGGTCCCTCCGAGCAGTACTTC. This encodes CASSSVGTGPSEQYF.

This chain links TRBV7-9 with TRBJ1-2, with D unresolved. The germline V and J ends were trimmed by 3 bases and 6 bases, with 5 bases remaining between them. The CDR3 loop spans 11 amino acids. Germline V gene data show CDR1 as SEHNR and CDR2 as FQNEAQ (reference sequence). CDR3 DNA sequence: TGTGCCAGCAGCTTCACGGATGGCTACACCTTC. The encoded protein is CASSFTDGYTF. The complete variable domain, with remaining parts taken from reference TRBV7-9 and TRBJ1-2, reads DTGVSQNPRHKITKRGQNVTFRCDPISEHNRLYWYRQTLGQGPEFLTYFQNEAQLEKSRLLSDRFSAERPKGSFSTLEIQRTEQGDSAMYLCASSFTDGYTFGSGTRLTVV.

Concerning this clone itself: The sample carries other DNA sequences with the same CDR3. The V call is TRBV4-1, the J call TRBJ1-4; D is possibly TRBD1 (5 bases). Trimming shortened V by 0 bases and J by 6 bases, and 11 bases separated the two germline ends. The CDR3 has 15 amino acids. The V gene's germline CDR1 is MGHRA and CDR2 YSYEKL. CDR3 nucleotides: TGCGCCAGCAGCCAAGAGGGGGATGTGGATGAAAAACTGTTTTTT. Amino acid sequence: CASSQEGDVDEKLFF.

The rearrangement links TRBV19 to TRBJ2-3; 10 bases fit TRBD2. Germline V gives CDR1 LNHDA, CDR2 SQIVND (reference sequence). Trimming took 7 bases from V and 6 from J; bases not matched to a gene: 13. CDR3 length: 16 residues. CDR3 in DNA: TGTGCCAGTAAGACCGGGACTAGCGACCCTTCTGATACGCAGTATTTT. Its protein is CASKTGTSDPSDTQYF.

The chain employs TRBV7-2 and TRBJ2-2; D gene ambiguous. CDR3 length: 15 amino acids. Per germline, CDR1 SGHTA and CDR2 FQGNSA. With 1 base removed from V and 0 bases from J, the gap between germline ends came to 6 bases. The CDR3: CASSLGVPNTGELFF. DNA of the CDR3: TGTGCCAGCAGCTTAGGGGTTCCGAACACCGGGGAGCTGTTTTTT.

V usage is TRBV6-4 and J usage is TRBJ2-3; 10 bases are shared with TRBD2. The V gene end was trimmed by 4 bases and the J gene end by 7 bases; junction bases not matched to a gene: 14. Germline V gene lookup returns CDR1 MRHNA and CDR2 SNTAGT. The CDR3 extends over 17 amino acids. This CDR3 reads CASSGEASGGRWNTQYF. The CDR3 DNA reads TGTGCCAGCAGTGGAGAGGCTAGCGGGGGCCGGTGGAATACGCAGTATTTT.

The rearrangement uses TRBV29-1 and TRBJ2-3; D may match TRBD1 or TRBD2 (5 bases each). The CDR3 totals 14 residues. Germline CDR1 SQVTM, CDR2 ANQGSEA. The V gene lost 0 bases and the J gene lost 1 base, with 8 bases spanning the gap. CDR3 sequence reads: CSVEDPGRTDTQYF. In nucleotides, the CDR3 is TGCAGCGTTGAAGACCCGGGGCGCACAGATACGCAGTATTTT.

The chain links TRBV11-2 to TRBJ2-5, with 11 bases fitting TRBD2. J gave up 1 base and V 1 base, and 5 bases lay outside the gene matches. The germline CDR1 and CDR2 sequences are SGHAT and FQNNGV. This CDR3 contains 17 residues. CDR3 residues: CASSLGVLAGGQETQYF. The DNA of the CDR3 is TGTGCCAGCAGCTTAGGGGTTCTAGCGGGGGGCCAAGAGACCCAGTACTTC.

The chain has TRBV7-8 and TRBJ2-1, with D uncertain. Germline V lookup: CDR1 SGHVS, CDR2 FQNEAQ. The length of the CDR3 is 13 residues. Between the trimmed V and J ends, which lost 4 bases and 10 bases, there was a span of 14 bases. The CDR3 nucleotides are TGTGCCAGCAGCTCCGGACGGATCTGGGAGCAGTTCTTC. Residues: CASSSGRIWEQFF. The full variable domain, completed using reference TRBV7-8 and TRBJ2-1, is GAGVSQSPRYKVAKRGQDVALRCDPISGHVSLFWYQQALGQGPEFLTYFQNEAQLDKSGLPSDRFFAERPEGSVSTLKIQRTQQEDSAVYLCASSSGRIWEQFFGPGTRLTVL.

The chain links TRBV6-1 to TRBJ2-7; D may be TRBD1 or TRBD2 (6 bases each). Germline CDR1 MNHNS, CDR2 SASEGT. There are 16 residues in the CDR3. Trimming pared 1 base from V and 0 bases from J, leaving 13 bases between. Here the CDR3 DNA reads TGTGCCAGCAGTGAAGGTACGGGGGCTGGCTCCTACGAGCAGTACTTC. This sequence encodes CASSEGTGAGSYEQYF.

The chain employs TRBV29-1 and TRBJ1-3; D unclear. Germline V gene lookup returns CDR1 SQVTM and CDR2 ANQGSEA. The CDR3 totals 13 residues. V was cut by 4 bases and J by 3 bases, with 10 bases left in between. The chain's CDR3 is CSVVPGSGNTIYF. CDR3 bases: TGCAGCGTTGTTCCGGGGAGTGGAAACACCATATATTTT.

The chain's CDR3 is CASSEEDTQYF. The CDR3 coding sequence is TGTGCCAGCAGCGAGGAGGATACGCAGTATTTT. The chain links TRBV14 to TRBJ2-3; D ambiguous. V was clipped by 5 bases and J by 6 bases, with 6 bases between them. Germline V gene lookup returns CDR1 SGHDN and CDR2 FVKESK. CDR3 size: 11 residues.

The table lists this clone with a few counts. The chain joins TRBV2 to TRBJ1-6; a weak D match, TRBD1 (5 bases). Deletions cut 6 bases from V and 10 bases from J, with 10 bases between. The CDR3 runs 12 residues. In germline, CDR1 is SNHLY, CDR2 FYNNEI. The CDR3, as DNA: TGTGCCAGCAGGCTCAGGGAGTCACCCCTCCACTTT. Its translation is CASRLRESPLHF.